This is a list of T cell receptor beta chains from one sample in a study of cytomegalovirus exposure and HLA in healthy donors. Measured with immunoSEQ multiplex PCR; TCRdb has only the in-frame clones, and not every one. The sample shows 150,000 to 200,000 clones, 70% to 80% of them seen only once. Sequencing input: PBMCs. The receptors derive from a woman aged 25 to 39 in good health and CMV-seropositive. The CDR3 runs from the conserved cysteine through the conserved F or W. Fields, in order: CDR3 protein, CDR3 DNA, J gene, clone size, V gene, D gene. D genes are given only for firm matches. Where a row states a size, it is once, few, many or the class of an expanded clone; other rows omit it.

CDR3aa: CASSWGLSRVGANVLTF
CDR3nt: TGTGCCAGCAGCTGGGGACTTTCAAGGGTTGGGGCCAACGTCCTGACTTTC
j_gene: TRBJ2-6
abundance: NA
v_gene: TRBV11-3
d_gene: NA

CDR3aa: CASRGGYPTDTQYF
CDR3nt: TGTGCCAGCAGGGGGGGATACCCCACAGATACGCAGTATTTT
j_gene: TRBJ2-3
abundance: NA
v_gene: TRBV2
d_gene: NA

CDR3aa: CAHRGGATYEQYF
CDR3nt: TGTGCCCACCGTGGCGGAGCTACCTACGAGCAGTACTTC
j_gene: TRBJ2-7
abundance: NA
v_gene: TRBV10-3
d_gene: NA

CDR3aa: CASSPGVDRAYTEAFF
CDR3nt: TGTGCCAGCAGCCCCGGGGTTGACAGGGCTTACACTGAAGCTTTCTTT
j_gene: TRBJ1-1
abundance: NA
v_gene: TRBV7-2
d_gene: TRBD1

CDR3aa: CATSRGELAEETQYF
CDR3nt: TGTGCCACCAGCAGAGGCGAACTAGCGGAAGAGACCCAGTACTTC
j_gene: TRBJ2-5
abundance: NA
v_gene: TRBV15
d_gene: TRBD2

CDR3aa: CASSLGTSATYEQYF
CDR3nt: TGTGCCAGCAGCTTAGGGACTAGCGCTACCTACGAGCAGTACTTC
j_gene: TRBJ2-7
abundance: NA
v_gene: TRBV11-3
d_gene: TRBD2

CDR3aa: CASSSNVAGAGETQYF
CDR3nt: TGTGCCAGCAGCTCCAATGTAGCGGGAGCAGGAGAGACCCAGTACTTC
j_gene: TRBJ2-5
abundance: few
v_gene: TRBV5-4
d_gene: TRBD2

CDR3aa: CASSQAISGGPTYNEQFF
CDR3nt: TGTGCCAGCAGCCAAGCAATTAGCGGGGGCCCTACCTACAATGAGCAGTTCTTC
j_gene: TRBJ2-1
abundance: NA
v_gene: TRBV14
d_gene: TRBD2

CDR3aa: CASSDAEQLANYGYTF
CDR3nt: TGTGCCAGCAGTGATGCAGAACAGCTGGCTAACTATGGCTACACCTTC
j_gene: TRBJ1-2
abundance: NA
v_gene: TRBV2
d_gene: NA

CDR3aa: CASSFRLSASFPYEQYF
CDR3nt: TGTGCCAGCAGCTTTCGTTTGAGTGCCTCCTTCCCGTACGAGCAGTACTTC
j_gene: TRBJ2-7
abundance: NA
v_gene: TRBV11-2
d_gene: NA

CDR3aa: CASSLTGYTEAFF
CDR3nt: TGTGCCAGCAGTCTCACAGGGTACACTGAAGCTTTCTTT
j_gene: TRBJ1-1
abundance: NA
v_gene: TRBV6-5
d_gene: NA

CDR3aa: CASRLQGANQPQHF
CDR3nt: TGTGCCAGCAGATTACAGGGGGCGAATCAGCCCCAGCATTTT
j_gene: TRBJ1-5
abundance: once
v_gene: TRBV28
d_gene: TRBD1

CDR3aa: CASSSTEGGWNQPQHF
CDR3nt: TGTGCCAGCAGCTCCACAGAGGGTGGGTGGAATCAGCCCCAGCATTTT
j_gene: TRBJ1-5
abundance: NA
v_gene: TRBV7-9
d_gene: NA

CDR3aa: CASSSPHGGQQETQYF
CDR3nt: TGTGCCAGCAGCTCTCCCCACGGTGGGCAACAAGAGACCCAGTACTTC
j_gene: TRBJ2-5
abundance: few
v_gene: TRBV11-3
d_gene: NA

CDR3aa: CASSSRRTERTGELFF
CDR3nt: TGTGCCAGCAGCTCGAGAAGGACAGAGAGGACCGGGGAGCTGTTTTTT
j_gene: TRBJ2-2
abundance: NA
v_gene: TRBV7-8
d_gene: NA